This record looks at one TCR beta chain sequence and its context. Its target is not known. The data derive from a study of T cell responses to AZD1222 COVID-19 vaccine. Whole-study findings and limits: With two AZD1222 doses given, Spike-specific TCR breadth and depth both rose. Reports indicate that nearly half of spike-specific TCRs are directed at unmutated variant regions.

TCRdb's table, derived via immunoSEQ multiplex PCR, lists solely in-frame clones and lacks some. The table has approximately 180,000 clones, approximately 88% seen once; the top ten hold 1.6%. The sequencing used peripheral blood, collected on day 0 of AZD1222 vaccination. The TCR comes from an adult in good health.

CDR3 nucleotide sequence: TGTGCCAGCTCCCGAGGCGGGGAGCTGTTTTTT. Translating gives CASSRGGELFF. The chain employs TRBV2 and TRBJ2-2; D is undetermined. The CDR3 has 11 amino acids. Trimming left V 8 bases short and J 7 bases short, with 8 bases between. Germline V gives CDR1 SNHLY, CDR2 FYNNEI.